The 13 T cell receptor beta chains below all came from one sample that was sequenced in a study of blood T cell repertoires in COVID-19. Libraries were prepared by immunoSEQ multiplex PCR; TCRdb keeps only in-frame clonotypes and omits some of them. The repertoire consists of 95,000 to 130,000 clones, with roughly 80% occurring once and the leading ten covering under 3%. The material sequenced was peripheral blood. These receptors were taken from a young man with acute or convalescent COVID-19.

This rearrangement joins TRBV7-8 to TRBJ1-5; 12 bases map to TRBD1. The J segment lost 5 bases and the V segment lost 5 bases, leaving 4 bases of the junction unmatched. Germline V gene sequence: CDR1 SGHVS, CDR2 FQNEAQ. The CDR3 spans 15 residues. The CDR3 is CASSPGQGAHQPQHF. CDR3 in DNA: TGTGCCAGCAGCCCGGGACAGGGGGCCCATCAGCCCCAGCATTTT.

This clone is medium-sized by share. The rearrangement uses TRBV4-1 and TRBJ1-2, with a possible D match to TRBD1 (6 bases). CDR1 MGHRA and CDR2 YSYEKL come from the germline V gene. The CDR3 has 14 residues. Trimming removed 0 bases from V and 8 bases from J, with 13 bases in between. CDR3 DNA: TGCGCCAGCAGCCAAGATCCTTACACAGGGGGCTACACCTTC. Its translation: CASSQDPYTGGYTF.

This clone was detected only once. This sequence joins TRBV6-5 and TRBJ2-5; 7 bases are shared with TRBD2. The germline V gene encodes CDR1 MNHEY and CDR2 SVGAGI. The CDR3 sequence is 13 residues long. Losses at the gene ends were 0 bases for V and 5 bases for J; bases not matched to a gene: 0. CDR3 DNA sequence: TGTGCCAGCAGTTACTCGGGGGGGGAGACCCAGTACTTC. It yields the protein CASSYSGGETQYF.

V usage is TRBV19 and J usage is TRBJ2-7; 9 positions agree with TRBD1. V dropped 5 bases and J dropped 0; count of bases not matched to a gene: 2. CDR3 size: 14 residues. CDR1 is LNHDA and CDR2 is SQIVND in the germline V gene (reference sequence). In DNA form, the CDR3 reads TGTGCCAGTAGTCTACAGGGGGCCTCCTACGAGCAGTACTTC. Its translation: CASSLQGASYEQYF.

The chain couples TRBV11-2 to TRBJ2-5; 13 nucleotides match TRBD2. CDR1 SGHAT and CDR2 FQNNGV come from the germline V gene. V shed 5 bases and J 5 bases; nucleotides not matched to a gene: 8. CDR3 length: 16 residues. The CDR3 DNA follows: TGTGCCAGCAGCACCTGGACTAGCGGGAGTGGGGAGACCCAGTACTTC. Amino acid sequence: CASSTWTSGSGETQYF.

This chain joins TRBV6-5 and TRBJ2-7, with a weak D call TRBD2 (5 bases). Germline V lookup: CDR1 MNHEY, CDR2 SVGAGI. Trimming pared 2 bases from V and 2 bases from J, leaving 10 bases between. The CDR3 contains 14 residues. The CDR3, as DNA: TGTGCCAGCAGTTACGGAGGACCCGCCTACGAGCAGTACTTC. This sequence encodes CASSYGGPAYEQYF.

J is TRBJ2-2 and V is TRBV12-3 or TRBV12-4; D remains ambiguous. The CDR3 covers 13 residues. V was clipped by 10 bases and J by 4 bases, with 13 bases between them. The CDR3 protein is CATQTLATGELFF. CDR3 DNA: TGTGCCACTCAGACACTCGCCACCGGGGAGCTGTTTTTT.

The genes are TRBV4-1 and TRBJ2-7; D is possibly TRBD2 (6 bases). CDR1 is MGHRA and CDR2 is YSYEKL in the germline V gene. Between the trimmed V and J ends, which lost 0 bases and 3 bases, there was a span of 12 bases. The CDR3 sequence is 15 residues long. DNA for the CDR3: TGCGCCAGCAGCCAAGAGCGGGGAAATTACTACGAGCAGTACTTC. Protein product: CASSQERGNYYEQYF.

The chain links TRBV18 to TRBJ1-6; TRBD1 agrees at 12 bases. V lost 5 bases to trimming and J lost 10 bases; unmatched junction nucleotides: 9. The CDR3 extends over 16 amino acids. Germline V CDR1 and CDR2: KGHSH, LQKENI. In nucleotides, the CDR3 is TGTGCCAGCTCATGGGGACAGGGGGCGTCCGGGTCACCCCTCCACTTT. It translates to CASSWGQGASGSPLHF. The variable domain in full, completed from reference TRBV18 and TRBJ1-6, reads NAGVMQNPRHLVRRRGQEARLRCSPMKGHSHVYWYRQLPEEGLKFMVYLQKENIIDESGMPKERFSAEFPKEGPSILRIQQVVRGDSAAYFCASSWGQGASGSPLHFGNGTRLTVT.

The chain joins TRBV7-8 to TRBJ1-5; 7 nucleotides agree with TRBD1. This CDR3 region has 11 residues. The germline gives CDR1 SGHVS, CDR2 FQNEAQ. Trimming removed 5 bases from V and 9 bases from J; junction bases left unmatched: 1. The CDR3: CASSAGGPQHF. CDR3 in DNA: TGTGCCAGCAGCGCAGGGGGGCCCCAGCATTTT.

The chain recombines TRBV6-1 with TRBJ2-1; 10 nucleotides agree with TRBD2. Germline CDR1 MNHNS, CDR2 SASEGT. The V and J ends lost 2 bases and 4 bases, in that order; junction bases with no gene match: 2. This CDR3 has 15 amino acids. The CDR3: CASSETTSGYNEQFF. Here the CDR3 DNA reads TGTGCCAGCAGTGAAACGACTAGCGGGTACAATGAGCAGTTCTTC.

The sample holds a few counts of this clone. The V call is TRBV7-9, the J call TRBJ1-1; D is unclear. The CDR3 has 13 amino acids. Germline-derived CDR1 and CDR2 are SEHNR and FQNEAQ (reference sequence). Between the trimmed V and J ends, which lost 2 bases and 3 bases, there was a span of 7 bases. CDR3 nucleotides: TGTGCCAGCAGCTTATCTCGGGACACTGAAGCTTTCTTT. Translated, it gives CASSLSRDTEAFF.

The V gene is TRBV5-6, the J gene TRBJ2-2; 8 nucleotides align to TRBD1. CDR3 length: 16 amino acids. The germline gives CDR1 SGHDT, CDR2 YYEEEE. The junction had 9 bases not matched to a gene; V was cut back by 4 bases and J by 4 bases. CDR3 nucleotides: TGTGCCAGCAGCCCGGGACAGGAGGGAACCACCGGGGAGCTGTTTTTT. Encoded protein: CASSPGQEGTTGELFF.